Presented here are 22 T cell receptor beta chains from one specimen sequenced in a study of blood T cells in healthy people across ages. Primed by a sample-barcoded 5' primer and a J-beta primer mix, a second PCR proceeded for about 6 to 12 cycles. TCRdb itself ran the 5' RACE reads through MiXCR, one entry per CDR3 protein. The table records around 870,000 distinct CDR3 sequences, under 35% of them present only once. Sequencing was performed on blood. The receptors shown here come from a woman older than 75 in good health.

This clonotype was detected many times. In DNA, the CDR3 is TGCAGTGCTAGAAGGGCAACTAGCGGCTACTCCTACAATGAGCAGTTCTTC. Its translation is CSARRATSGYSYNEQFF. The chain has TRBV20-1 and TRBJ2-1, with 8 bases that match TRBD2. The CDR3 has 17 residues. Per the germline V gene, CDR1 is DFQATT and CDR2 is SNEGSKA (reference sequence). The ends lost 2 bases at V and 0 bases at J; junction bases unmatched: 9.

This clonotype was detected many times. The chain couples TRBV7-2 to TRBJ2-1; TRBD2 matches at 8 bases. The V segment lost 6 bases and the J segment 0 bases; nucleotides outside the gene matches: 4. Germline V CDR1 and CDR2: SGHTA, FQGNSA. This CDR3 region has 15 residues. The CDR3 loop reads CASRPGGSSYNEQFF. The CDR3 coding sequence is TGTGCCAGCAGACCGGGGGGGAGCTCCTACAATGAGCAGTTCTTC.

A remark on this clonotype: One end of the junction does not line up with germline, which may come from a read error. V gene TRBV29-1 combines with J gene TRBJ2-3; TRBD1 is a possible D gene (5 bases). CDR1 is SQVTM, CDR2 ANQGSEA, per germline. The CDR3 runs to 13 residues. The CDR3 sequence is CSVGAGKADTRYF. The CDR3 nucleotides are TGCAGCGTTGGAGCAGGGAAAGCAGATACGCGGTATTTT.

This clonotype has a count of ten or more. The chain has TRBV5-4 and TRBJ2-5; D tentatively fits TRBD1 or TRBD2 (6 bases each). This CDR3 spans 15 amino acids. Trimming cost V 4 bases and J 0 bases, with 13 bases left between them. CDR1 is SGHNT and CDR2 is YYREEE in the germline V gene (reference sequence). CDR3 in DNA: TGTGCCAGCAGCCCTAAGGGGGGAAACCAAGAGACCCAGTACTTC. This sequence encodes CASSPKGGNQETQYF.

The chain is built from TRBV6-5 and TRBJ2-3; 11 bases are a match to TRBD2. The CDR3 totals 16 residues. The junction had 5 bases not matched to a gene; V was cut back by 0 bases and J by 6 bases. Germline loops: CDR1 MNHEY, CDR2 SVGAGI. The CDR3 sequence: CASSYSLAGGFDTQYF. Here the CDR3 DNA reads TGTGCCAGCAGTTACTCCCTAGCGGGGGGTTTCGATACGCAGTATTTT.

The chain is built from TRBV5-1 and TRBJ1-2; D uncertain. Trimming removed 1 base from V and 6 bases from J, with 10 bases in between. Germline lookup yields CDR1 SGHRS and CDR2 YFSETQ. The CDR3 has 13 amino acids. This chain's CDR3 is CASSLWVTDGYTF. The CDR3 DNA is TGCGCCAGCAGCTTGTGGGTAACGGATGGCTACACCTTC.

This rearrangement joins TRBV20-1 to TRBJ1-1, with D perhaps matching TRBD1 (5 bases). The CDR3 has 16 residues. Trimming removed 0 bases at V and 1 base at J, with 15 bases between. Germline assignment: CDR1 DFQATT and CDR2 SNEGSKA (reference sequence). The CDR3 DNA sequence: TGCAGTGCTAGAGATTTTACTCAGGGAACGAACACTGAAGCTTTCTTT. This translates into CSARDFTQGTNTEAFF.

This clonotype turned up a few times. This may stem from a read error, because a much larger clone lies one nucleotide away. The chain combines TRBV7-2 with TRBJ2-7, with 9 bases identical to TRBD1. Germline lookup yields CDR1 SGHTA and CDR2 FQGNSA. CDR3 length: 15 amino acids. The trim removed 0 bases at V and 6 bases at J, leaving 6 bases unmatched. In nucleotides, the CDR3 is TGTGCCAGCAGCTTAGCGGGACAGGGCTCCCTCGAGCAGTACTTC. Translated: CASSLAGQGSLEQYF.

This clonotype was counted a few times. This chain uses TRBV5-1 with TRBJ2-4; weak D call: TRBD2 (6 bases). Trimming left V 0 bases short and J 13 bases short, with 14 bases between. This CDR3 is built from 13 residues. Germline CDR1 SGHRS, CDR2 YFSETQ. For the CDR3, the DNA is TGCGCCAGCAGCTTGGCGGGCGGGATTGAGCAGTACTTC. This codes for CASSLAGGIEQYF.

V gene TRBV9 combines with J gene TRBJ2-3; possible D gene TRBD1, 5 bases. Germline assignment: CDR1 SGDLS and CDR2 YYNGEE. The CDR3 runs to 20 residues. Trimming took 0 bases from V and 0 from J, leaving 23 bases between them. The CDR3 DNA reads as TGTGCCAGCAGCGTAGCCCCCCCAGGATTTTGGGGCGCTAGCACAGATACGCAGTATTTT. This sequence encodes CASSVAPPGFWGASTDTQYF.

As for this clonotype: Just one base apart from a much larger clone, this may be a read error. V usage is TRBV29-1 and J usage is TRBJ1-4, with D unclear. Trimming took 7 bases from V and 7 from J, leaving 13 bases between them. The CDR3 is made up of 12 amino acids. Germline V CDR1 and CDR2: SQVTM, ANQGSEA. CDR3 region: CSGGQESEKLFF. The CDR3 DNA sequence: TGCAGCGGTGGCCAGGAGAGTGAAAAACTGTTTTTT.

In regard to this clonotype: At one of its ends the junction is not consistent with the germline gene, which may arise from a read error. The chain couples TRBV3-1 to TRBJ1-2; 8 bases agree with TRBD1. The germline V gene encodes CDR1 LGHDT and CDR2 YNNKEL (reference sequence). The CDR3 is made up of 14 amino acids. The CDR3 is CASSRGQGGYCYTF. CDR3 DNA sequence: TGTGCCAGCAGCCGAGGACAGGGAGGCTATTGCTACACCTTC.

The count of this clonotype is one. A read error is possible here, since a much larger clone lies one base away. This chain links TRBV20-1 with TRBJ2-5; 9 bases align to TRBD1. From germline, CDR1 is DFQATT and CDR2 SNEGSKA (reference sequence). This CDR3 comprises 15 residues. The V gene end was trimmed by 3 bases and the J gene end by 2 bases; junction bases not matched to a gene: 7. The CDR3, as DNA: TGCAGTGCTAGCGACGACAGGGGGTTTCAAGAGACCCAGTACTTC. Amino acid sequence: CSASDDRGFQETQYF.

This clonotype was recorded at least ten times. J is TRBJ1-5 and V is TRBV6-5, with a possible D match to TRBD1 (6 bases). The CDR3 has 14 residues. Trimming shortened V by 4 bases and J by 2 bases, and 9 bases separated the two germline ends. Germline V gene lookup returns CDR1 MNHEY and CDR2 SVGAGI. CDR3 sequence: CASSSSGGNQPQHF. CDR3 sequence (DNA): TGTGCCAGCAGTTCTTCAGGGGGCAATCAGCCCCAGCATTTT.

In the case of this clonotype: It may be a read error: a sequence one base away is much more abundant. The chain uses TRBV27 and TRBJ2-1, with D unresolved. The germline V gene has CDR1 MNHEY and CDR2 SMNVEV (reference sequence). The CDR3 runs 15 residues. The CDR3 coding sequence is TGTGCCAGCAGTTTTTTACTGAGCTCCCACAATGAGCAGTTCTTC. As protein: CASSFLLSSHNEQFF.

This clonotype was counted at least ten times. DNA for the CDR3: TGCGCCAGCAGCTTGGGACAGCGAGGAAATGAAAAACTGTTTTTT. This encodes CASSLGQRGNEKLFF. The J gene is TRBJ1-4, the V gene TRBV5-1, with D possibly being TRBD1 (5 bases). The germline gives CDR1 SGHRS, CDR2 YFSETQ. CDR3 length equals 15 residues. With 0 bases removed from V and 5 bases from J, the gap between germline ends came to 11 bases.

In this sample, this clonotype turned up a few times. The V call is TRBV6-5, the J call TRBJ1-2; the D is unclear. Germline loops: CDR1 MNHEY, CDR2 SVGAGI. The CDR3 spans 13 residues. The V end was cut by 5 bases, the J end by 4 bases, with 11 bases between. The CDR3 loop is CASSISRGYGYTF. The CDR3 DNA sequence: TGTGCCAGCAGTATAAGTAGAGGCTATGGCTACACCTTC.

This clonotype was counted many times. V gene TRBV5-1 combines with J gene TRBJ2-5, with a weak D call TRBD1 (6 bases). V lost 0 bases to trimming and J lost 2 bases, with 14 bases between them. This CDR3 spans 16 amino acids. Germline CDR1 SGHRS, CDR2 YFSETQ. The CDR3 region has the DNA TGCGCCAGCAGCTTGGAAGGGTTGGGGGCTCAAGAGACCCAGTACTTC. As protein: CASSLEGLGAQETQYF.

Many counts were recorded for this clonotype. This chain connects TRBV7-9 to TRBJ1-1; D uncertain. V lost 6 bases and J 0 bases, leaving 8 bases between the germline ends. The CDR3 is 13 amino acids. The germline V gene encodes CDR1 SEHNR and CDR2 FQNEAQ (reference sequence). The CDR3 DNA reads as TGTGCCAGCAGTTTATCCGTGAACACTGAAGCTTTCTTT. Encoded protein: CASSLSVNTEAFF.

This clonotype was seen just once. The CDR3 spells CASSPFGTGAGKPYNEQFF. CDR3 in DNA: TGTGCCAGCAGCCCTTTCGGGACAGGGGCGGGTAAACCCTACAATGAGCAGTTCTTC. The genes are TRBV7-3 and TRBJ2-1, with 10 nucleotides matching TRBD1. There are 19 residues in the CDR3. Germline CDR1 SGHTA, CDR2 FQGTGA. The junction had 15 bases not matched to a gene; V was cut back by 5 bases and J by 2 bases.

V gene TRBV6-5 combines with J gene TRBJ1-4; possibly TRBD1 for D (5 bases). The CDR3 totals 15 residues. V lost 4 bases to trimming and J lost 8 bases, with 17 bases between them. Per germline, CDR1 MNHEY and CDR2 SVGAGI. This CDR3 reads CASSSAGGTTEKLFF. Written as DNA, the CDR3 is TGTGCCAGCAGTTCAGCGGGGGGGACCACAGAAAAACTGTTTTTT.

This clonotype was seen only a few times. The CDR3: CSARDWGGPGTDTQYF. The CDR3 DNA reads as TGCAGTGCTAGAGATTGGGGGGGGCCGGGCACAGATACGCAGTATTTT. The J gene is TRBJ2-3, the V gene TRBV20-1, with D possibly TRBD2 on 7 matching bases. The CDR3 is 16 amino acids. The germline CDR1 and CDR2 sequences are DFQATT and SNEGSKA (reference sequence). The V end lost 0 bases, the J end lost 1 base, and 14 bases lay between the germline ends.